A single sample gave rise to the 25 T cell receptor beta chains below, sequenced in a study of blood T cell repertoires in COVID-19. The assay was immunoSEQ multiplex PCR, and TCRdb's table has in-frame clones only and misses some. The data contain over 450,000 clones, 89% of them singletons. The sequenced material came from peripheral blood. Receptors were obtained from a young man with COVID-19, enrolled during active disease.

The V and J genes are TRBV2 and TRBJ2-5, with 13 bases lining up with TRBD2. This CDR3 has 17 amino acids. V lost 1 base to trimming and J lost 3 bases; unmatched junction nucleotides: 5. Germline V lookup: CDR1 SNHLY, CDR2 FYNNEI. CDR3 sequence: CASSEEGGTSGEETQYF. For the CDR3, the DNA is TGTGCCAGCAGTGAAGAGGGGGGGACTAGCGGGGAAGAGACCCAGTACTTC.

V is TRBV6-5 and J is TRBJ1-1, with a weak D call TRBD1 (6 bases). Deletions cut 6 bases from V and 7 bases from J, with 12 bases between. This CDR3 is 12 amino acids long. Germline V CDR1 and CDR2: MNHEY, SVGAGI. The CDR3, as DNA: TGTGCCAGCAGAAAGAGGGGGTTTGAAGCTTTCTTT. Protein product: CASRKRGFEAFF.

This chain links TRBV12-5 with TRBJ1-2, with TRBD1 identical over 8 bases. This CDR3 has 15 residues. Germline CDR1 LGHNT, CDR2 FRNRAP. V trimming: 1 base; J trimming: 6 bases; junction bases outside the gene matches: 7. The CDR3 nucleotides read TGTGCTAGTGGTTTGGAGGGACAGGTGGGGAATGGCTACACCTTC. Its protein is CASGLEGQVGNGYTF.

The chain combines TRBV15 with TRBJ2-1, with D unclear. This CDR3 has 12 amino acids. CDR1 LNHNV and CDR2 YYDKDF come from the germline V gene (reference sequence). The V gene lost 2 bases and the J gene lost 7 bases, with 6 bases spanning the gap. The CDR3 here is CATSRLSNEQFF. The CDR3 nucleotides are TGTGCCACCAGCAGATTATCTAATGAGCAGTTCTTC.

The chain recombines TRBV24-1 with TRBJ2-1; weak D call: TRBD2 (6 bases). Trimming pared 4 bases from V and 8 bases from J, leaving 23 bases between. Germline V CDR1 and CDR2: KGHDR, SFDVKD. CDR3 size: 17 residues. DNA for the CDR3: TGTGCCACCAGTGACCGATCGTATGGGACTCTGGGGGATGAGCAGTTCTTC. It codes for CATSDRSYGTLGDEQFF.

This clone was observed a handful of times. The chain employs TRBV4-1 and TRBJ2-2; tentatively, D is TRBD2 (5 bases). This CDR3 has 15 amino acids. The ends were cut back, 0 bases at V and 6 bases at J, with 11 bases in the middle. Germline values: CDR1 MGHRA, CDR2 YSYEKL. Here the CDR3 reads CASSQEAASPGELFF. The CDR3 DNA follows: TGCGCCAGCAGCCAAGAAGCGGCTAGCCCCGGGGAGCTGTTTTTT.

The DNA of the CDR3 is TGTGCCAGCAGCGTCTCAATTGGGACCGGGGGAGCCGAGCAGTACTTC. As protein: CASSVSIGTGGAEQYF. The chain is built from TRBV9 and TRBJ2-7; tentatively, D is TRBD2 (6 bases). The CDR3 is 16 residues long. Germline V gene sequence: CDR1 SGDLS, CDR2 YYNGEE. V lost 2 bases, J lost 6 bases, and 21 bases lay in between.

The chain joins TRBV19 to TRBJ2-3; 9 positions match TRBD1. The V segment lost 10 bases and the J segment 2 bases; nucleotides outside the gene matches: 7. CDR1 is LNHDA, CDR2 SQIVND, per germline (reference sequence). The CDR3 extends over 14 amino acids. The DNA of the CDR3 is TGTGCCACCGTGGGACAGGGTAACACAGATACGCAGTATTTT. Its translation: CATVGQGNTDTQYF. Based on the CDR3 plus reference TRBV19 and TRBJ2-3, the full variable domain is DGGITQSPKYLFRKEGQNVTLSCEQNLNHDAMYWYRQDPGQGLRLIYYSQIVNDFQKGDIAEGYSVSREKKESFPLTVTSAQKNPTAFYLCATVGQGNTDTQYFGPGTRLTVL.

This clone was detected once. The CDR3 region has the DNA TGTGCCAGCAGCCAAGCCGGGACTAGAGGCGAGCAGTACTTC. The encoded protein is CASSQAGTRGEQYF. The rearrangement joins TRBV3-1 (or the pseudogene TRBV3-2) to TRBJ2-7, with TRBD2 matching over 8 bases. The junction had 5 bases not matched to a gene; V was cut back by 1 base and J by 6 bases. This CDR3 has 14 amino acids. Germline CDR1 is LGHDT and CDR2 is YNNKEL (reference sequence).

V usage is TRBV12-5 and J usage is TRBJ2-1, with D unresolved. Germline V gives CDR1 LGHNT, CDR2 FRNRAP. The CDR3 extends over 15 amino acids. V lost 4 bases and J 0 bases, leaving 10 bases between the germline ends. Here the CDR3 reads CASGSATGSYNEQFF. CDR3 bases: TGTGCTAGTGGTTCCGCCACCGGCTCCTACAATGAGCAGTTCTTC.

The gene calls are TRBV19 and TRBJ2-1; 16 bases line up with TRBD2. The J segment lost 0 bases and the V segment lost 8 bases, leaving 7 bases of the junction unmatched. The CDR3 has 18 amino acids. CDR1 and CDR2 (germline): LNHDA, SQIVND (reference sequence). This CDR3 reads CASFSGTSGRGSYNEQFF. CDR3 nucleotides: TGTGCCAGTTTTTCCGGGACTAGCGGGAGGGGCTCCTACAATGAGCAGTTCTTC.

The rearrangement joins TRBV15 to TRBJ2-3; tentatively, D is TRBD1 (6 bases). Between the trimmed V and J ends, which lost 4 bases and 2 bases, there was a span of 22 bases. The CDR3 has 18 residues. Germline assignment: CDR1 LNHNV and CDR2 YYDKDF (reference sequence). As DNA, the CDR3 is TGTGCCACCAGCACTGAGACTTACACAGGGAACCTCACAGATACGCAGTATTTT. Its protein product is CATSTETYTGNLTDTQYF.

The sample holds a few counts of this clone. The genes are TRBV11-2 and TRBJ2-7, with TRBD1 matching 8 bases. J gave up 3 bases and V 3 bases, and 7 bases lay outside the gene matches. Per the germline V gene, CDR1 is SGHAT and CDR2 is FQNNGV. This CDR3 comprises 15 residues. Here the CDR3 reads CASSFWDRPLYEQYF. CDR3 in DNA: TGTGCCAGCAGCTTCTGGGACAGGCCCCTCTACGAGCAGTACTTC.

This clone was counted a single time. The CDR3 here is CASSLTSGTEQFF. The CDR3 DNA reads as TGTGCCAGCAGTTTGACTAGCGGGACAGAGCAGTTCTTC. The rearrangement joins TRBV12-3 or TRBV12-4 to TRBJ2-1, with 11 bases identical to TRBD2. Trimming at V came to 3 bases and at J to 10 bases, leaving 2 bases not matched to a gene. The CDR3 totals 13 residues.

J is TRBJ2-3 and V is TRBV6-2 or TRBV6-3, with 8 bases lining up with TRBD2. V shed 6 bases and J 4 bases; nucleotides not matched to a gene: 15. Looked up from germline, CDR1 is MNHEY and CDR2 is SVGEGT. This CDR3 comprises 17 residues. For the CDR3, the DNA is TGTGCCAGCAGCAAAGCGGGAGTGGCTATTTTGGCAGATACGCAGTATTTT. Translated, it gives CASSKAGVAILADTQYF.

CDR3 loop: CASSSGPGGHYEQYF. DNA of the CDR3: TGTGCCAGCAGCTCGGGGCCGGGGGGGCACTACGAGCAGTACTTC. This chain uses TRBV7-2 with TRBJ2-7, with TRBD2 matching 8 bases. J lost 3 bases, V lost 4 bases, and 8 bases had no gene match. The CDR3 spans 15 residues. The V gene's germline CDR1 is SGHTA and CDR2 FQGNSA.

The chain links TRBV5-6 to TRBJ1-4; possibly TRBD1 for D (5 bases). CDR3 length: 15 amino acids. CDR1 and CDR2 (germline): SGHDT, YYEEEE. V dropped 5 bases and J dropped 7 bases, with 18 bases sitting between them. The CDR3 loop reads CASSTESGRGEKLFF. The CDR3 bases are TGTGCCAGCAGTACGGAATCAGGGCGGGGTGAAAAACTGTTTTTT. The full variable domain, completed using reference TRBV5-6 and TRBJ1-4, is DAGVTQSPTHLIKTRGQQVTLRCSPKSGHDTVSWYQQALGQGPQFIFQYYEEEERQRGNFPDRFSGHQFPNYSSELNVNALLLGDSALYLCASSTESGRGEKLFFGSGTQLSVL.

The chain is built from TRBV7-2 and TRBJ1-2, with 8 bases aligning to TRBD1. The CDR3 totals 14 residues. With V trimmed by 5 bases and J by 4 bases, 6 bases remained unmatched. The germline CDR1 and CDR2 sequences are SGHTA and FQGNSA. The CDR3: CASSGQGKGYGYTF. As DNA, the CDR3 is TGTGCCAGCAGCGGACAGGGAAAAGGCTATGGCTACACCTTC. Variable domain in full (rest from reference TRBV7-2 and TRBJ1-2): GAGVSQSPSNKVTEKGKDVELRCDPISGHTALYWYRQSLGQGLEFLIYFQGNSAPDKSGLPSDRFSAERTGGSVSTLTIQRTQQEDSAVYLCASSGQGKGYGYTFGSGTRLTVV.

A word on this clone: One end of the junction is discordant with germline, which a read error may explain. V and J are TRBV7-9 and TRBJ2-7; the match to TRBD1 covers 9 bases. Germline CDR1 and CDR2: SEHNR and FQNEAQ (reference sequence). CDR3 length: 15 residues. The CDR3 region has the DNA TGTGCCAGCAGTTTAGAGGACAGGGGATCCTACGAGCAGTACTTC. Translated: CASSLEDRGSYEQYF.

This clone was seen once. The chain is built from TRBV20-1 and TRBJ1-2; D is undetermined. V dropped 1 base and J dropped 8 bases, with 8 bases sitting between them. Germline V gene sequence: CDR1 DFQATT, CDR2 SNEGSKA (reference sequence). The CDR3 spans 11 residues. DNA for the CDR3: TGCAGTGCTAGAGGTCCCCAAGGCTACACCTTC. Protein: CSARGPQGYTF.

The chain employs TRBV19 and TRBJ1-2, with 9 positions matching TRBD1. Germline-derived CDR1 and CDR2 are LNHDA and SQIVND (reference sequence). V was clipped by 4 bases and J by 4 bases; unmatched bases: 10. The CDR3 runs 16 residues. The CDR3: CASSKLDRGPFYGYTF. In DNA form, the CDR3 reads TGTGCCAGTAGTAAATTGGACAGGGGCCCCTTCTATGGCTACACCTTC.

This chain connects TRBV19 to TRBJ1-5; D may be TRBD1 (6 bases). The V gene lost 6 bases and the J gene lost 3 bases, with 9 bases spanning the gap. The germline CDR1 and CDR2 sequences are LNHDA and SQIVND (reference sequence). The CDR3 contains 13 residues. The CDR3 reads CASSTGLNQPQHF. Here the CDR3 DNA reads TGTGCCAGTAGCACAGGGCTCAATCAGCCCCAGCATTTT. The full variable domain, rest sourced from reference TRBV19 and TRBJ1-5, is DGGITQSPKYLFRKEGQNVTLSCEQNLNHDAMYWYRQDPGQGLRLIYYSQIVNDFQKGDIAEGYSVSREKKESFPLTVTSAQKNPTAFYLCASSTGLNQPQHFGDGTRLSIL.

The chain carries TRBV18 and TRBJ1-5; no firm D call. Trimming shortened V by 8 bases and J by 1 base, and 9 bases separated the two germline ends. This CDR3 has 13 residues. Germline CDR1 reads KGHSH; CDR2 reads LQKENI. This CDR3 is CASAGGSNQPQHF. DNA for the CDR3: TGTGCCAGCGCGGGAGGGAGCAATCAGCCCCAGCATTTT.

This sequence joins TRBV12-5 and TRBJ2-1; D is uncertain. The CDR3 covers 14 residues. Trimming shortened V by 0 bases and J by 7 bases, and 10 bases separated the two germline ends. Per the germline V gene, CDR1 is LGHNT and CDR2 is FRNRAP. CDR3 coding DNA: TGTGCTAGTGGTTTGGTACTATCGAAGAATGAGCAGTTCTTC. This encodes CASGLVLSKNEQFF.

The CDR3 DNA is TGTGCCAGCAGGCTAGCGGGAACCTACGAGCAGTACTTC. Amino acid sequence: CASRLAGTYEQYF. The chain employs TRBV12-3 or TRBV12-4 and TRBJ2-7; 9 bases match TRBD2. The ends lost 6 bases at V and 2 bases at J; junction bases unmatched: 2. CDR3 length: 13 amino acids.